This T cell receptor beta chain was recovered during a study of glioma-infiltrating T cells. The CDR3 runs to 8 residues. Germline V gene sequence: CDR1 SQVTM, CDR2 ANQGSEA. This clonotype was seen a handful of times. One junction end does not reproduce the germline sequence, and a read error may be involved. TCR alpha and beta CDR3 regions were amplified from RNA using iRepertoire nested multiplex PCR. Tissue mRNA or PBMC total RNA, roughly 85-450 ng, went into one-step reverse transcription and amplification. From the multiplex PCR reads, TCRdb called clonotypes with MiXCR, one entry per CDR3 protein. The sample consists of about 3,400 distinct CDR3 sequences, 15% to 20% of them appearing once.

The receptor was isolated from a human donor with low-grade glioma or glioblastoma, undergoing nonglioma brain surgery, or in good health (not recorded which). This chain joins TRBV29-1 and TRBJ1-1, with D hard to call. Input material: glioma tissue, nonneoplastic brain tissue, or PBMCs (not recorded which). CDR3 residues: CSATDAFF. In nucleotides, the CDR3 is TGCAGCGCCACTGATGCTTTCTTT.